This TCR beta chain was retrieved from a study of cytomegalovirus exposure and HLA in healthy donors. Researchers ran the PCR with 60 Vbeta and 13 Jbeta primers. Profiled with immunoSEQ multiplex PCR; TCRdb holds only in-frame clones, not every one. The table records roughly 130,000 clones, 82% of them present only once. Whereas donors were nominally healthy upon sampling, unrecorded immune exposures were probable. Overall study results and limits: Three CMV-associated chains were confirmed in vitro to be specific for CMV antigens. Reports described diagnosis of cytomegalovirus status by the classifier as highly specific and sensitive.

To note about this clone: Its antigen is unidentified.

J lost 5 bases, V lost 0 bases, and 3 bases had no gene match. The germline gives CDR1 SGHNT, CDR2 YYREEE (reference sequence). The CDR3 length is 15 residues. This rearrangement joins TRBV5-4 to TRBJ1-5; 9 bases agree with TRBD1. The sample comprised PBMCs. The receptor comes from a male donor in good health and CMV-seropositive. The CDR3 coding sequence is TGTGCCAGCAGCTTGGGGGGGACAGGGCATCAGCCCCAGCATTTT. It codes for CASSLGGTGHQPQHF.